What follows describes a single T cell receptor beta chain. This sample was included in a study of T cell responses to AZD1222 COVID-19 vaccine. Generated by immunoSEQ multiplex PCR, the TCRdb table keeps only in-frame clones and is missing some. The table lists approximately 56,000 clones, over 75% of them singletons. Germline assignment: CDR1 SGHTA and CDR2 FQGNSA. The CDR3 loop spans 14 amino acids. V was pared by 4 bases and J by 1 base, with 8 bases between. The rearrangement links TRBV7-2 to TRBJ1-3, with D perhaps TRBD1 (5 bases). This TCR came from an adult in good health. The specimen comprised peripheral blood, sampled on day 0 of AZD1222 vaccination. The DNA of the CDR3 is TGTGCCAGCAGCTGGGGGTTGTCTGGAAACACCATATATTTT. It encodes CASSWGLSGNTIYF.